Presented here are 5 T cell receptor beta chains from one specimen sequenced in a study of blood T cell repertoires in COVID-19 (dated by TCRdb to the early 2020s). Receptor amplification or capture employed the immunoSEQ multiplex PCR assay. This immuneACCESS table, as held by TCRdb, lists in-frame sequences with V and J called but not all clones. Of the missing ones, under half trace to an unresolved V gene in checked studies; the others have no known cause. The sample profile shows under 250,000 clones; about 79% of them were found once. The ten largest clones add up to about 8.9% of the sample. The sequencing input was peripheral blood. These receptors were taken from a man aged 80 or over with acute or convalescent COVID-19.

This clone has only one observation. This chain links TRBV19 with TRBJ1-2, with a tentative D call TRBD1 (6 bases). The V end lost 3 bases, the J end lost 8 bases, and 22 bases lay between the germline ends. The CDR3 runs to 16 residues. Germline V gene sequence: CDR1 LNHDA, CDR2 SQIVND (reference sequence). This chain's CDR3 is CASSIPLPGRGSGYTF. Written as DNA, the CDR3 is TGTGCCAGTAGTATCCCCCTTCCGGGAAGGGGGAGCGGCTACACCTTC.

The chain carries TRBV18 and TRBJ1-6; D is possibly TRBD1 (5 bases). The germline gives CDR1 KGHSH, CDR2 LQKENI. The CDR3 runs 15 residues. V lost 6 bases and J 6 bases, leaving 15 bases between the germline ends. The chain's CDR3 is CASSPDIFSNSPLHF. In nucleotides, the CDR3 is TGTGCCAGCTCTCCGGACATTTTCAGTAATTCACCCCTCCACTTT.

V gene TRBV28 combines with J gene TRBJ1-2; TRBD1 might be the D (6 bases). This CDR3 is built from 14 residues. Per germline, CDR1 MDHEN and CDR2 SYDVKM. Trimming removed 6 bases at V and 5 bases at J, with 16 bases between. The CDR3 bases are TGTGCCAGCAGGGCGGACAGTATAACTTATGGCTACACCTTC. This translates into CASRADSITYGYTF.

This clone was observed a handful of times. The V and J genes are TRBV19 and TRBJ1-1, with 8 bases fitting TRBD1. V dropped 4 bases and J dropped 5; count of bases not matched to a gene: 3. The length of the CDR3 is 13 residues. CDR1 is LNHDA, CDR2 SQIVND, per germline (reference sequence). CDR3 coding DNA: TGTGCCAGTAGTAGCGACAGGGGAACTGAAGCTTTCTTT. Its protein product is CASSSDRGTEAFF.

The chain joins TRBV5-1 to TRBJ2-7; no clear D gene. The germline V gene encodes CDR1 SGHRS and CDR2 YFSETQ. V was pared by 0 bases and J by 2 bases, with 9 bases between. This CDR3 contains 14 residues. The CDR3 spells CASSLGAKPYEQYF. In DNA form, the CDR3 reads TGCGCCAGCAGCTTGGGAGCGAAACCCTACGAGCAGTACTTC. Together with reference TRBV5-1 and TRBJ2-7, the CDR3 gives the full variable domain: KAGVTQTPRYLIKTRGQQVTLSCSPISGHRSVSWYQQTPGQGLQFLFEYFSETQRNKGNFPGRFSGRQFSNSRSEMNVSTLELGDSALYLCASSLGAKPYEQYFGPGTRLTVT.